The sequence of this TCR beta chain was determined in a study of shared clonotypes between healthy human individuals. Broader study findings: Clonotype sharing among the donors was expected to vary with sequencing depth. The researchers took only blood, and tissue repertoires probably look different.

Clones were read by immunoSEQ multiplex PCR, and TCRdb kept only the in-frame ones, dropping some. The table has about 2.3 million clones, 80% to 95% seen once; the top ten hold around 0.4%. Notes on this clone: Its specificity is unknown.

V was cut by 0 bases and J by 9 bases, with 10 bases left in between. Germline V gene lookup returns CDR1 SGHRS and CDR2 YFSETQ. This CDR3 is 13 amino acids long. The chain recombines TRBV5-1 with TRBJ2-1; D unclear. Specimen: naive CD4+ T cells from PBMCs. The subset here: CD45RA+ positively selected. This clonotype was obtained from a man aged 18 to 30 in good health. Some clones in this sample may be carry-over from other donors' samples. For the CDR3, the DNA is TGCGCCAGCAGCTTGGTCCCAGCATCTGAGCAGTTCTTC. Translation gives CASSLVPASEQFF.